A selection of T cell receptor beta chains follows, all from one sample in a study of lymphopenia after photon versus proton radiotherapy. The table came from immunoSEQ multiplex PCR; TCRdb's copy has only in-frame clones and leaves some out. The sample holds 65,000 to 75,000 clones, 75% to 90% seen once. Here the sequenced sample was peripheral blood, taken from a patient treated with proton-based radiotherapy. The receptors derive from an elderly man with esophageal cancer. Both conserved end residues are part of each CDR3. D genes are given only for firm matches. Clone size appears in some rows only: once, few, many, or a class for an expanded clone.

TRBD1 | TRBJ2-7 | . | 14 | TRBV5-1 | TGCGCCAGCAGCATCAGGACAGGGTTAGGCGAGCAGTACTTC | CASSIRTGLGEQYF
. | TRBJ2-3 | . | 14 | TRBV21-1 | TGTGCCAGGGGGTTCGAGCGGAGCACAGATACGCAGTATTTT | CARGFERSTDTQYF
TRBD2 | TRBJ2-7 | . | 13 | TRBV27 | TGTGCCACCCAGCGGGAGGGCCTCTACGAGCAGTACTTC | CATQREGLYEQYF
TRBD2 | TRBJ2-2 | . | 14 | TRBV7-9 | TGTGCCAGCACGGGGACTAATCTGACCGGGGAGCTGTTTTTT | CASTGTNLTGELFF
. | TRBJ2-1 | . | 17 | TRBV5-1 | TGCGCCAGCAGCTTGAGGGCAGGCCGGACTACGTACAATGAGCAGTTCTTC | CASSLRAGRTTYNEQFF
. | TRBJ2-7 | . | 13 | TRBV30 | TGTGCCTGGGCACGGGACACCGAATACGAGCAGTACTTC | CAWARDTEYEQYF
. | TRBJ1-2 | once | 14 | TRBV7-8 | TGTGCCAGCAGCTTAGTTTCGGGCTCTTGGGACTACACCTTC | CASSLVSGSWDYTF
TRBD1 | TRBJ2-7 | . | 15 | TRBV7-2 | TGTGCCAGCAGCTTATCCCCGACAGGGACCTACGAGCAGTACTTC | CASSLSPTGTYEQYF
. | TRBJ2-7 | . | 12 | TRBV5-1 | TGCGCCAGCAGCTCCGGTGGTTACGAGCAGTACTTC | CASSSGGYEQYF
TRBD1 | TRBJ2-1 | . | 11 | TRBV20-1 | TGCAGAGCCGGGACAGGGATTGAGCAGTTCTTC | CRAGTGIEQFF
. | TRBJ2-3 | . | 13 | TRBV28 | TGTGCCAGCAGTTTTGGGGGGATAGATACGCAGTATTTT | CASSFGGIDTQYF
. | TRBJ2-7 | once | 14 | TRBV7-9 | TGTGCCAGCAGCGAATTCGGGACCGTCTACGAGCAGTACTTC | CASSEFGTVYEQYF
TRBD1 | TRBJ2-7 | . | 14 | TRBV19 | TGTGCCAGTAGTTTGCAAGGGGGCAAAGACGAGCAGTACTTC | CASSLQGGKDEQYF
. | TRBJ2-7 | . | 13 | TRBV18 | TGTGCCAGCTCAGAGGGGGTGGACTACGAGCAGTACTTC | CASSEGVDYEQYF
. | TRBJ2-3 | once | 15 | TRBV25-1 | TGTGCCAGCAGTTTCGGGGATCCTAGCACAGATACGCAGTATTTT | CASSFGDPSTDTQYF
. | TRBJ1-2 | . | 14 | TRBV30 | TGTGCCTGGGCCCGTCCGGGACAAAATACTGGCTACACCTTC | CAWARPGQNTGYTF
. | TRBJ1-2 | . | 17 | TRBV4-1 | TGCGCCAGCAGCCAAGTGTTGCAGGAAAAAGCATCCTATGGCTACACCTTC | CASSQVLQEKASYGYTF
TRBD2 | TRBJ2-1 | . | 14 | TRBV19 | TGTGCCAGTAGTATTGGGACTAGAATAAATGAGCAGTTCTTC | CASSIGTRINEQFF
. | TRBJ2-2 | . | 18 | TRBV7-9 | TGTGCCAGCAGCTTAGGTCATACCGGACACATCAACACCGGGGAGCTGTTTTTT | CASSLGHTGHINTGELFF
TRBD2 | TRBJ2-2 | . | 17 | TRBV7-9 | TGTGCCAGCAGCTCCACCTCTAGCGGGGGAGGGACCGGGGAGCTGTTTTTT | CASSSTSSGGGTGELFF
. | TRBJ2-6 | . | 17 | TRBV23-1 | TGCGCCAGCCGAAAGATGTTAATCCACTCTGGGGCCAACGTCCTGACTTTC | CASRKMLIHSGANVLTF
TRBD2 | TRBJ2-3 | . | 16 | TRBV5-4 | TGTGCCAGCAGCTTGTCTAGCGGGGGGGCAGGAGATACGCAGTATTTT | CASSLSSGGAGDTQYF
. | TRBJ1-4 | . | 14 | TRBV19 | TGTGCCAGTCAGCAAGTGGGGGCGAGGGAAAAACTGTTTTTT | CASQQVGAREKLFF
. | TRBJ2-3 | . | 17 | TRBV5-4 | TGTGCCAGCAGCTCCGGGACTTCAGACACTAGCACAGATACGCAGTATTTT | CASSSGTSDTSTDTQYF
TRBD1 | TRBJ1-1 | . | 14 | TRBV27 | TGTGCCAGCAGTGTCGCAGGGGGAAGGACTGAAGCTTTCTTT | CASSVAGGRTEAFF
. | TRBJ2-1 | . | 15 | TRBV5-1 | TGCGCCAGCAGCTTGTCAACAGGCGGGAACAATGAGCAGTTCTTC | CASSLSTGGNNEQFF
. | TRBJ1-2 | . | 15 | TRBV4-1 | TGCGCCAGCAGCCAAGTCCTCCCAGGGCGAGATGGCTACACCTTC | CASSQVLPGRDGYTF
. | TRBJ2-5 | . | 15 | TRBV7-6 | TGTGCCAGCACCCTGGGGCGACTGAATCAAGAGACCCAGTACTTC | CASTLGRLNQETQYF
. | TRBJ2-7 | . | 14 | TRBV19 | TGTGCCAGTAGTCCACGGGGGCCGTCCTACGAGCAGTACTTC | CASSPRGPSYEQYF
TRBD1 | TRBJ2-1 | . | 15 | TRBV7-3 | TGTGCCAGCAAAGGGACAGGGAGCTCCTACAATGAGCAGTTCTTC | CASKGTGSSYNEQFF
. | TRBJ1-6 | . | 12 | TRBV11-3 | TGTGCCAGCAGCTCCGGTAATTCACCCCTCCACTTT | CASSSGNSPLHF
TRBD1 | TRBJ2-4 | . | 15 | TRBV11-2 | TGTGCCAGCAGCGTACGACAGGGAACCAAAAACATTCAGTACTTC | CASSVRQGTKNIQYF
. | TRBJ2-7 | . | 15 | TRBV5-1 | TGCGCCAGCAGCCCGGGGGAATTCACGGTCTACGAGCAGTACTTC | CASSPGEFTVYEQYF
. | TRBJ1-1 | . | 15 | TRBV5-1 | TGCGCCAGCAGCTTGGGCAGCCGGGGAGGCACTGAAGCTTTCTTT | CASSLGSRGGTEAFF
. | TRBJ1-3 | . | 13 | TRBV6-5 | TGTGCCAGCAGTTTGACAGAAGGAAACACCATATATTTT | CASSLTEGNTIYF
. | TRBJ1-1 | . | 14 | TRBV6-5 | TGTGCCAGCAGCATACTTCGGGCAGAAACTGAAGCTTTCTTT | CASSILRAETEAFF
. | TRBJ2-3 | once | 18 | TRBV9 | TGTGCCAGCAGCGTAGGCCTGGGCGAGAGGGGATTAGCAGATACGCAGTATTTT | CASSVGLGERGLADTQYF
. | TRBJ2-7 | . | 15 | TRBV7-9 | TGTGCCAGCAGCCAAGACAGAGGGTCCCCCTACGAGCAGTACTTC | CASSQDRGSPYEQYF
. | TRBJ2-7 | . | 14 | TRBV15 | TGTGCCACCAGCAGAGATCTGAGGCAGGGCGAGCAGTACTTC | CATSRDLRQGEQYF
. | TRBJ1-2 | . | 12 | TRBV9 | TGTGCCAGCAGCGTGTTAAATGGTGGCTACACCTTC | CASSVLNGGYTF
. | TRBJ1-1 | . | 12 | TRBV7-2 | TGTGTTGTGGGCAGCCCGAACACTGAAGCTTTCTTT | CVVGSPNTEAFF
. | TRBJ2-7 | . | 15 | TRBV5-4 | TGTGCCAGCAGCTCCACCACCGGGACACCCTACGAGCAGTACTTC | CASSSTTGTPYEQYF
TRBD2 | TRBJ2-1 | . | 16 | TRBV14 | TGTGCCAGCAGCCCGCTAAGCGGGGGGGCCAGGAATGAGCAGTTCTTC | CASSPLSGGARNEQFF
. | TRBJ2-3 | . | 13 | TRBV27 | TGTGCCAGCAGGGGGACAAGCACAGATACGCAGTATTTT | CASRGTSTDTQYF
TRBD2 | TRBJ2-7 | . | 14 | TRBV9 | TGTGCCAGCAGCGTAGCGGGAGGGCCCTACGAGCAGTACTTC | CASSVAGGPYEQYF
TRBD1 | TRBJ2-3 | once | 14 | TRBV11-3 | TGTGCCAGCAGCTGGGACAGGACCTCAGATACGCAGTATTTT | CASSWDRTSDTQYF
. | TRBJ2-7 | . | 14 | TRBV14 | TGTGCCAGCAGCCAACGGGGAAGGAGGTACGAGCAGTACTTC | CASSQRGRRYEQYF
TRBD2 | TRBJ2-7 | . | 15 | TRBV11-2 | TGTGCCAGCAGCCAGACTAGCGGGGGACCCTACGAGCAGTACTTC | CASSQTSGGPYEQYF
. | TRBJ2-7 | few | 12 | TRBV5-5 | TGTGCCAGCAGCCTGGTGGTGAGTGAGCAGTACTTC | CASSLVVSEQYF
TRBD1 | TRBJ1-4 | . | 16 | TRBV23-1 | TGCGCCAGCAGTCAGATTTTCTCGGGACAGGGGTGGAAACTGTTTTTT | CASSQIFSGQGWKLFF
. | TRBJ1-2 | . | 14 | TRBV18 | TGTGCCAGCTCACCCCCGAGCCGCAGGGATGGCTACACCTTC | CASSPPSRRDGYTF
. | TRBJ2-5 | . | 14 | TRBV27 | TGTGCCAGCAGTTTAAATTCAGAACAAGAGACCCAGTACTTC | CASSLNSEQETQYF
. | TRBJ2-7 | . | 14 | TRBV6-5 | TGTGCCAGCAGTCCCCCCCAAACTCCGGACGAGCAGTACTTC | CASSPPQTPDEQYF
. | TRBJ1-6 | once | 14 | TRBV10-3 | TGTGCCATCACGCAGGAAGGGTCCGGCTCACCCCTCCACTTT | CAITQEGSGSPLHF
. | TRBJ2-7 | . | 15 | TRBV25-1 | TGTGCCAGCAGTGAATTCTGGGGGCCGGATTACGAGCAGTACTTC | CASSEFWGPDYEQYF